This T cell receptor beta chain was profiled in a study of cytomegalovirus exposure and HLA in healthy donors. Germline CDR1 reads SGHTA; CDR2 reads FQGTGA. This CDR3 has 13 amino acids. The V and J ends lost 4 bases and 7 bases respectively, with 10 bases between them. In the PCR, 60 Vbeta and 13 Jbeta primers were used. Generated by immunoSEQ multiplex PCR, the TCRdb table keeps only in-frame clones and is missing some. The repertoire holds around 160,000 clones, with approximately 80% as singletons. With regard to this clone: Its target is not known.

Study observations and caveats: Roughly even sequencing depth across donors was the assumption behind the presence/absence analyses. CMV serostatus stood as the only immune exposure information on hand.

J is TRBJ2-2 and V is TRBV7-3, with a possible D match to TRBD2 (5 bases). Material for sequencing was PBMCs. The origin of this receptor is a man younger than 35 in good health and CMV-seropositive. Here the CDR3 reads CASSSGLIGELFF. The CDR3 DNA is TGTGCCAGCAGCTCCGGACTGATCGGGGAGCTGTTTTTT.